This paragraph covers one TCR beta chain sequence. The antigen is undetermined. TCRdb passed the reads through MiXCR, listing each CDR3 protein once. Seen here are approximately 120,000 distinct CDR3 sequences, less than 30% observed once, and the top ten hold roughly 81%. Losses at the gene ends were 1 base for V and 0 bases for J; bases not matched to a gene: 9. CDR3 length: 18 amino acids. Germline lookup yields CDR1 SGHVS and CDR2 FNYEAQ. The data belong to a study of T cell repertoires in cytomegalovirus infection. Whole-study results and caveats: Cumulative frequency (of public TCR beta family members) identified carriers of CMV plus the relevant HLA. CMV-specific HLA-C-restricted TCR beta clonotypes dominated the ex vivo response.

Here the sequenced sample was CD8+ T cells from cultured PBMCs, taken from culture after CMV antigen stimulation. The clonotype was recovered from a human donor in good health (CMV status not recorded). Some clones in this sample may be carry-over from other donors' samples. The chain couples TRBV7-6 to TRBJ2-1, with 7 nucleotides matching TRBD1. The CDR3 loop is CASSLEAGGHSSYNEQFF. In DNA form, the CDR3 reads TGTGCCAGCAGCTTAGAAGCAGGGGGACACAGCTCCTACAATGAGCAGTTCTTC.